This T cell receptor beta chain was observed in a study of early T cells in non-severe SARS-CoV-2 infection. Background on the study: From unsorted whole blood, bulk RNA was sequenced, and the chains remained unpaired.

The CDR3 totals 13 residues. V gave up 5 bases and J gave up 2 bases, with 10 bases separating them. Germline V gives CDR1 SGHNT, CDR2 YYREEE (reference sequence). Study-level points and caveats: Comparison of clonotypes with VDJdb favored anti-spike CD8 responses while missing private and CD4 specificities.

Turning to this clonotype: As yet, its antigen is unknown.

Tagging with unique molecular identifiers was applied to individual cDNA molecules. Each CDR3 protein gets one entry after TCRdb re-called the 5' RACE reads with MiXCR. Counted here are 99,000 or so distinct CDR3 sequences, about 15% occurring once; the ten biggest clones make up roughly 1.3%. This sequence joins TRBV5-4 and TRBJ2-5, with D perhaps TRBD2 (5 bases). Input material: whole blood. This TCR came from an adult who was a healthcare worker with PCR-confirmed SARS-CoV-2 infection or an uninfected control (not recorded which). CDR3 nucleotides: TGTGCCAGCAGGGGAGCAGGACAAGAGACCCAGTACTTC. Its protein product is CASRGAGQETQYF.